A single sample gave rise to the 7 T cell receptor beta chains below, sequenced in a study of PD-L1 blockade in urothelial cancer. Time point in this sample: peripheral blood 6 weeks after treatment start. Produced via immunoSEQ multiplex PCR; TCRdb's table is partial and in-frame only. The sample contains 25,000 to 35,000 clones, 79% of which appear only once. The starting material was PBMCs, obtained around atezolizumab (anti-PD-L1) treatment. The receptors come from a man between 65 and 85 years old with urothelial cancer.

V is TRBV27 and J is TRBJ2-3; D is perhaps TRBD1 (6 bases). The CDR3 contains 13 residues. The V and J ends lost 2 bases and 4 bases respectively, with 7 bases between them. The germline V gene has CDR1 MNHEY and CDR2 SMNVEV (reference sequence). CDR3: CASSLQGSDTQYF. The CDR3 DNA is TGTGCCAGCAGTTTACAGGGGTCAGATACGCAGTATTTT.

This clone was counted only a few times. This chain uses TRBV7-9 with TRBJ2-3; the match to TRBD2 covers 14 bases. This CDR3 is built from 19 residues. Germline CDR1 and CDR2: SEHNR and FQNEAQ (reference sequence). V shed 0 bases and J 2 bases; nucleotides not matched to a gene: 7. CDR3 coding DNA: TGTGCCAGCAGCTTAGCGTGGGGACTAGCGGGGGAAAACACAGATACGCAGTATTTT. Translated: CASSLAWGLAGENTDTQYF.

V gene TRBV7-2 combines with J gene TRBJ2-3; 15 bases match TRBD2. The CDR3 runs 16 residues. V gave up 6 bases and J gave up 3 bases; unmatched junction bases: 4. Germline V CDR1 and CDR2: SGHTA, FQGNSA. The CDR3, as DNA: TGTGCCAGCAGTCCAGGACTAGCGGGGGGGACAGATACGCAGTATTTT. Translation: CASSPGLAGGTDTQYF.

The rearrangement uses TRBV5-1 and TRBJ2-7, with a possible D match to TRBD1 (5 bases). CDR3 length: 13 amino acids. CDR1 SGHRS and CDR2 YFSETQ come from the germline V gene. Trimming cost V 4 bases and J 2 bases, with 10 bases left between them. Here the CDR3 DNA reads TGCGCCAGCAGCCCACAGGCGACCTACGAGCAGTACTTC. Translating gives CASSPQATYEQYF.

V is TRBV12-2 and J is TRBJ2-5; TRBD1 is the table's D call and was not checked against the DNA. TRBV12-2 is flagged as a pseudogene. The CDR3 totals 14 residues. The DNA for the CDR3 is TGTGCAAGTCGCGCTTTTCCTTTAGGGGCCACCCAGTACTTC. Its protein product is CASRAFPLGATQYF.

CDR3 region: CASSPQTAQYF. DNA for the CDR3: TGTGCCAGCTCACCCCAAACTGCGCAGTATTTT. The chain combines TRBV18 with TRBJ2-3; D ambiguous. The CDR3 runs 11 residues. Per the germline V gene, CDR1 is KGHSH and CDR2 is LQKENI. Trimming took 3 bases from V and 10 from J, leaving 8 bases between them.

The chain joins TRBV9 to TRBJ1-3, with TRBD1 as a possible D gene (5 bases). V dropped 1 base and J dropped 4 bases, with 9 bases sitting between them. The CDR3 runs 14 residues. Germline values: CDR1 SGDLS, CDR2 YYNGEE. This CDR3 reads CASSVWGGGNTIYF. DNA of the CDR3: TGTGCCAGCAGCGTATGGGGGGGAGGAAACACCATATATTTT.